These 8 T cell receptor beta chains originate from one sample sequenced in a study of monozygotic twins with inflammatory bowel disease. No DNA is given; TCRdb re-called the 5' RACE reads and lists each CDR3 protein once. The sample has under 350,000 distinct CDR3 sequences. Material: blood. The receptors here all came from a human donor with ulcerative colitis or Crohn's disease, or a healthy co-twin of an affected twin (not recorded which).

This chain uses TRBV12-3 or TRBV12-4 with TRBJ2-7; there is no DNA to check the TCRdb D call of TRBD1. The CDR3 extends over 11 amino acids. The CDR3 region is CASCMGDEQYF.

The chain recombines TRBV5-1 with TRBJ1-6; TCRdb proposes TRBD1, but this gene call is untestable without DNA. This CDR3 region has 16 residues. Per the germline V gene, CDR1 is SGHRS and CDR2 is YFSETQ. The chain's CDR3 is CASSLVAGPLNSPLHF. The full variable domain, its missing parts supplied by reference TRBV5-1 and TRBJ1-6, is KAGVTQTPRYLIKTRGQQVTLSCSPISGHRSVSWYQQTPGQGLQFLFEYFSETQRNKGNFPGRFSGRQFSNSRSEMNVSTLELGDSALYLCASSLVAGPLNSPLHFGNGTRLTVT.

The chain links TRBV3-1 to TRBJ2-7; TCRdb proposes TRBD2, but this gene call is untestable without DNA. Looked up from germline, CDR1 is LGHDT and CDR2 is YNNKEL (reference sequence). CDR3 length equals 16 residues. This CDR3 is CASSQMKRALTYEQYF.

The gene calls are TRBV7-2 and TRBJ1-1. The CDR3 covers 13 residues. CDR1 is SGHTA, CDR2 FQGNSA, per germline. CDR3 sequence reads: CASSLVGRAEAFF.

This chain connects TRBV30 to TRBJ1-5; TCRdb's D call, TRBD1, is unchecked because there is no DNA. The CDR3 loop spans 15 amino acids. From germline, CDR1 is GTSNPN and CDR2 SVGIG (reference sequence). CDR3 in amino acids: CAWSVGATSNQPQHF.

CDR3 region: CASTRTGGSFAGELFF. The J gene is TRBJ2-2, the V gene TRBV6-2 or TRBV6-3; the D call from TCRdb, TRBD1, cannot be confirmed without DNA. Germline loops: CDR1 MNHEY, CDR2 SVGEGT. This CDR3 is built from 16 residues.

The chain joins TRBV6-5 to TRBJ2-5; absent DNA, TCRdb's TRBD2 call cannot be checked. The CDR3 runs 18 residues. Germline lookup yields CDR1 MNHEY and CDR2 SVGAGI. The CDR3: CASSYSSRLAGGPETQYF.

The rearrangement uses TRBV5-1 and TRBJ1-6. This CDR3 spans 14 amino acids. Germline lookup yields CDR1 SGHRS and CDR2 YFSETQ. The CDR3 sequence: CASSLGISDSPLHF. The full variable domain, completed using reference TRBV5-1 and TRBJ1-6, is KAGVTQTPRYLIKTRGQQVTLSCSPISGHRSVSWYQQTPGQGLQFLFEYFSETQRNKGNFPGRFSGRQFSNSRSEMNVSTLELGDSALYLCASSLGISDSPLHFGNGTRLTVT.